The 24 T cell receptor beta chains below all came from one sample that was sequenced in a study of tumor and adjacent non-tumor tissue in lung cancer. The template was RNA from unsorted bulk tissue. TCRbeta libraries were built with three rounds of nested PCR, modified from ARM-PCR. TCRdb used MiXCR to reprocess the multiplex PCR reads, holding one entry per CDR3 protein. Among roughly 120,000 distinct CDR3 sequences listed, roughly 80% were seen once. The source material was lung tumor tissue. These receptors all come from a woman aged 55-69 years with non-small cell lung cancer.

A remark on this clonotype: The junction and the germline gene differ at one end; a read error may be behind it. The V and J genes are TRBV11-2 and TRBJ2-1; 8 bases line up with TRBD2. The CDR3 spans 17 residues. Looked up from germline, CDR1 is SGHAT and CDR2 is FQNNGV. The DNA for the CDR3 is TGTGCCAGCAGCTTAGTGTGCGGGGGGAGCTCCTACAATGAGGAGTTCTTC. This encodes CASSLVCGGSSYNEEFF.

The sample holds many counts of this clonotype. The rearrangement joins TRBV20-1 to TRBJ2-3; TRBD2 aligns across 11 bases. The germline V gene has CDR1 DFQATT and CDR2 SNEGSKA (reference sequence). The CDR3 length is 14 residues. Trimming took 6 bases from V and 1 from J; bases not matched to a gene: 3. The CDR3 loop is CSARTSGRTDTQYF. CDR3 DNA sequence: TGCAGTGCCAGGACTAGCGGGCGCACAGATACGCAGTATTTT.

As to this clonotype: At one end the junction does not follow the germline gene, possibly because of a read error. V and J are TRBV11-2 and TRBJ1-3; D unclear. Looked up from germline, CDR1 is SGHAT and CDR2 is FQNNGV. The CDR3 contains 15 residues. In DNA form, the CDR3 reads TGTCCCAGCAGCTTATCCTCCGTCCGCTTGTACACCATATTTTTT. It translates to CPSSLSSVRLYTIFF.

For this clonotype: Here the CDR3 omits its conserved ending phenylalanine or tryptophan, so a read error is the likely source. V and J are TRBV20-1 and TRBJ2-4; 8 bases are a match to TRBD2. Germline CDR1 is DFQATT and CDR2 is SNEGSKA (reference sequence). The CDR3 extends over 16 amino acids. CDR3 DNA: TGTAGTGCTAGAGATAGGGGAGCGGGAGAAATGGACATTCAGTACTTA. Translating gives CSARDRGAGEMDIQYL.

About this clonotype itself: The junction and the germline gene differ at one end; a read error may be behind it. V is TRBV11-2 and J is TRBJ1-6; unclear D gene. The CDR3 spans 14 residues. Germline V gives CDR1 SGHAT, CDR2 FQNNGV. The CDR3 loop reads CPSFLEASNSPLHF. The DNA for the CDR3 is TGTCCCAGCTTCTTAGAAGCAAGTAATTCACCCCTCCACTTT.

A single count supports this clonotype. This CDR3 fails to terminate in the conserved phenylalanine or tryptophan, so it likely reflects a read error. The rearrangement links TRBV20-1 to TRBJ1-1; possible D gene TRBD1, 5 bases. Germline V CDR1 and CDR2: DFQATT, SNEGSKA (reference sequence). This CDR3 has 16 residues. In DNA form, the CDR3 reads TGCATTGATAGAAGCCAAGGGGCGCCAATGAACACTGAAGCTTTCCTT. Translating it yields CIDRSQGAPMNTEAFL.

This chain uses TRBV20-1 with TRBJ1-2; TRBD1 might be the D (5 bases). The V gene lost 5 bases and the J gene lost 4 bases, with 17 bases spanning the gap. This CDR3 is 14 amino acids long. Germline V lookup: CDR1 DFQATT, CDR2 SNEGSKA (reference sequence). CDR3 coding DNA: TGCAGTGCTCTATCCGGACAAGTGGGCTATGGCTACACCTTC. Translated, it gives CSALSGQVGYGYTF.

This clonotype was detected once. A much larger clone is a single base away; this may be a read error. The V call is TRBV6-5, the J call TRBJ2-2; possibly TRBD1 for D (6 bases). The CDR3 covers 14 residues. Germline V gene data show CDR1 as MNHEY and CDR2 as SVGAGI. The CDR3 nucleotides read TGTACCAGCAAATTCCACAGGGACACCGGGGAGCTGTTTTTT. Residues: CTSKFHRDTGELFF.

The V call is TRBV5-1, the J call TRBJ1-2; D remains unclear. The germline V and J ends were trimmed by 1 base and 11 bases, with 12 bases remaining between them. The V gene's germline CDR1 is SGHRS and CDR2 YFSETQ. CDR3 length equals 12 residues. In DNA form, the CDR3 reads TGCGCCAGCAGCTTGAACGGCTATCGTTACACCTTC. Residues: CASSLNGYRYTF.

The gene calls are TRBV11-2 and TRBJ2-3, with 7 bases that match TRBD2. Germline V gives CDR1 SGHAT, CDR2 FQNNGV. The J segment lost 6 bases and the V segment lost 3 bases, leaving 12 bases of the junction unmatched. The CDR3 consists of 16 residues. In nucleotides, the CDR3 is TGTGCCAGCAGCTTGGGGCTAACGGGAGGCCGGGATACGCAGTATTTT. As protein: CASSLGLTGGRDTQYF.

Comment on this clonotype: One end of the junction varies from germline; a read error may be responsible. The rearrangement uses TRBV5-5 and TRBJ1-2, with D perhaps matching TRBD1 (6 bases). The CDR3 totals 13 residues. Germline CDR1 SGHKS, CDR2 YYEKEE (reference sequence). Written as DNA, the CDR3 is TGTGCCAACAGCTCAGGGACAAACTATGGCTACACTTTC. Translation gives CANSSGTNYGYTF.

This clonotype was seen repeatedly, ten times or more. The CDR3 coding sequence is TGCGCCAGCAGTGGGCAGGGGGCAAACACTGAAGCTTTCTTT. Protein sequence: CASSGQGANTEAFF. The chain recombines TRBV4-1 with TRBJ1-1; TRBD1 agrees at 8 bases. Trimming cost V 6 bases and J 2 bases; bases outside gene matches: 5. The CDR3 is made up of 14 amino acids. Germline V gene data show CDR1 as MGHRA and CDR2 as YSYEKL.

The chain uses TRBV20-1 and TRBJ2-1, with D possibly TRBD1 on 6 matching bases. This CDR3 is 16 amino acids long. V was cut by 4 bases and J by 4 bases, with 20 bases left in between. The V gene's germline CDR1 is DFQATT and CDR2 SNEGSKA (reference sequence). Written as DNA, the CDR3 is TGCAGTGCTACAGAGGGTCAAGGGGGAGCGTACAATGAGCAGTTCTTC. This encodes CSATEGQGGAYNEQFF.

V gene TRBV12-3 or TRBV12-4 combines with J gene TRBJ2-1; a weak D match, TRBD1 (5 bases). Trimming stripped 3 bases from V and 5 bases from J, with 20 bases between. CDR3 size: 17 residues. The CDR3 nucleotides are TGTGCCAGCAGTTTGCGCAGGGCTCTTAGTCCGGACAATGAGCAGTTCTTC. Encoded protein: CASSLRRALSPDNEQFF.

This clonotype showed up just a few times. Mismatch with germline at one junction end may stem from a read error. The CDR3 loop reads CASSNPQGGLAKNIQYF. In DNA, the CDR3 is TGTGCTAGCAGTAACCCACAGGGGGGACTCGCAAAAAACATTCAGTACTTC. The rearrangement links TRBV28 to TRBJ2-4, with 8 bases aligning to TRBD1. CDR3 length equals 17 residues. Germline CDR1 and CDR2: MDHEN and SYDVKM.

This sequence joins TRBV11-2 and TRBJ2-1, with 14 bases aligning to TRBD2. V shed 4 bases and J 5 bases; nucleotides not matched to a gene: 4. CDR3 length: 16 amino acids. Germline V gene data show CDR1 as SGHAT and CDR2 as FQNNGV. CDR3 residues: CASSYGTSGSHNEQFF. The CDR3 bases are TGTGCCAGCAGCTACGGGACTAGCGGGAGCCACAATGAGCAGTTCTTC.

This clonotype was observed many times. The V gene is TRBV6-2 or TRBV6-3, the J gene TRBJ2-5; D uncertain. The V gene lost 6 bases and the J gene lost 1 base, with 6 bases spanning the gap. Germline V CDR1 and CDR2: MNHEY, SVGEGT. The CDR3 extends over 12 amino acids. Here the CDR3 reads CASRHSQETQYF. CDR3 nucleotides: TGTGCCAGCAGACACTCCCAAGAGACCCAGTACTTC.

Turning to this clonotype: One end of the junction fails to match germline, which may point to a read error. The chain employs TRBV6-2 or TRBV6-3 and TRBJ1-5; no clear D gene. From germline, CDR1 is MNHEY and CDR2 SVGEGT. The CDR3 is 15 amino acids. CDR3: CTSSYGSLGIQSQHF. The CDR3 DNA follows: TGTACCAGCAGTTACGGGTCGCTAGGGATTCAGTCCCAGCATTTT.

With respect to this clonotype: A junction end diverges from the germline sequence, so it may reflect a read error. This sequence joins TRBV29-1 and TRBJ2-5; 9 bases align to TRBD1. The length of the CDR3 is 12 residues. Germline assignment: CDR1 SQVTM and CDR2 ANQGSEA. In DNA, the CDR3 is TGTAGCGTGGGACAGGGCGGGGAGAGCCAGTACTTC. Its translation is CSVGQGGESQYF.

Written as DNA, the CDR3 is TGTGCCAGCCTGGGGGACAGGGTGATCTCCACTGAAGCTTTCTTT. Protein sequence: CASLGDRVISTEAFF. V gene TRBV5-4 combines with J gene TRBJ1-1, with 9 bases matching TRBD1. This CDR3 comprises 15 residues. Germline lookup yields CDR1 SGHNT and CDR2 YYREEE (reference sequence). After removal of 7 bases from V and 4 bases from J, the junction contained 11 bases not matched to a gene.

This clonotype turned up a few times. Since a much larger clone is just one base distant, this may be a read error. The V and J genes are TRBV12-3 or TRBV12-4 and TRBJ2-3, with no clear D. The V gene lost 4 bases and the J gene lost 6 bases, with 8 bases spanning the gap. The CDR3 has 12 residues. The CDR3 DNA reads as TGTGCCAGCAGTTGCTCTCGGGATACGCAGTATTTT. Translation gives CASSCSRDTQYF.

In regard to this clonotype: This could be a read error, since a much larger clone is one nucleotide away. This chain uses TRBV6-5 with TRBJ1-5, with D uncertain. Trimming took 6 bases from V and 8 from J, leaving 14 bases between them. The CDR3 runs 13 residues. The germline CDR1 and CDR2 sequences are MNHEY and SVGAGI. The CDR3 region is CASRNTFGEPQHF. In DNA form, the CDR3 reads TGTGCCAGCAGAAATACATTCGGGGAGCCCCAGCATTTT.

Concerning this clonotype itself: A much larger clonotype is one base distant, so this may be a read error. This chain joins TRBV5-6 and TRBJ1-1; D gene uncertain. The V and J ends lost 4 bases and 0 bases respectively, with 10 bases between them. Germline CDR1 SGHDT, CDR2 YYEEEE. CDR3 size: 14 residues. As DNA, the CDR3 is TGTGCCAGCAGCCCCTGCGGGTTGAACACTGAAGCTTTCTTT. Protein: CASSPCGLNTEAFF.

For this clonotype: A much larger clone lies a single base off, so this may be a read error. The CDR3 bases are TGCAGCGGAACTAGCGGGAGGGCGGGAGGTACGCAGTATTTT. This codes for CSGTSGRAGGTQYF. The chain recombines TRBV29-1 with TRBJ2-3; TRBD2 matches at 13 bases. This CDR3 spans 14 amino acids. CDR1 and CDR2 from the germline V gene are SQVTM and ANQGSEA. V lost 7 bases and J lost 8; bases outside the gene matches: 9.